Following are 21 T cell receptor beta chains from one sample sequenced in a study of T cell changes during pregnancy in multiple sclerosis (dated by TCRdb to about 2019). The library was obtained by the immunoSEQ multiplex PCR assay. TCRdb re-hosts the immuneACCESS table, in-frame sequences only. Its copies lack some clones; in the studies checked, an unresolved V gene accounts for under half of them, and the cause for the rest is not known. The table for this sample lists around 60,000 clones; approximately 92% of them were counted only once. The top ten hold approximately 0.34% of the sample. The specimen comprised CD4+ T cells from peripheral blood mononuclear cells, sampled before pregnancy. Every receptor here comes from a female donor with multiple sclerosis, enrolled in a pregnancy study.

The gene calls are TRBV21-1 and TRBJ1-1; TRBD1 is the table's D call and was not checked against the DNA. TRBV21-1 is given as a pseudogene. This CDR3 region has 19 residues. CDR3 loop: CASSTGQTNKPPPHTEAFF. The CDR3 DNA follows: TGTGCCAGCAGCACAGGACAGACGAACAAGCCTCCCCCCCACACTGAAGCTTTCTTT.

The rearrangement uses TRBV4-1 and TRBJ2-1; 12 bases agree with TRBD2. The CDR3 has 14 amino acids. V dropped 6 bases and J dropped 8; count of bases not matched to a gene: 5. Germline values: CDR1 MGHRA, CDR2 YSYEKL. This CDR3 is CASSLAGGPYEQFF. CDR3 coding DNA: TGCGCCAGCAGTCTAGCGGGAGGGCCGTATGAGCAGTTCTTC.

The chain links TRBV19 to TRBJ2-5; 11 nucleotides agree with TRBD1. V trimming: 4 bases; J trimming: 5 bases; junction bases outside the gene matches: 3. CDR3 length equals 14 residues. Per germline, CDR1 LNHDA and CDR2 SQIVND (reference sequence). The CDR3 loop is CASSKDRGRETQYF. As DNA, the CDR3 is TGTGCCAGTAGTAAGGACAGGGGGCGGGAGACCCAGTACTTC.

CDR3 DNA: TGTGCCAGCAGCTTGTATGCGGGAGTAAGAGAGACCCAGTACTTC. It translates to CASSLYAGVRETQYF. This chain connects TRBV7-2 to TRBJ2-5; 7 bases are shared with TRBD2. V lost 3 bases to trimming and J lost 4 bases; unmatched junction nucleotides: 8. There are 15 residues in the CDR3. CDR1 and CDR2 (germline): SGHTA, FQGNSA.

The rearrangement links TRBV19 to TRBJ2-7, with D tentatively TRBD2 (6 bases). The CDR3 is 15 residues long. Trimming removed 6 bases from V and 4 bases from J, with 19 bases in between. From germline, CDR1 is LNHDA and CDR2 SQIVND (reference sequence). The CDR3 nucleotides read TGTGCCAGTAGCCTAGGACTAAGCGTCAAATACGAGCAGTACTTC. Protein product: CASSLGLSVKYEQYF.

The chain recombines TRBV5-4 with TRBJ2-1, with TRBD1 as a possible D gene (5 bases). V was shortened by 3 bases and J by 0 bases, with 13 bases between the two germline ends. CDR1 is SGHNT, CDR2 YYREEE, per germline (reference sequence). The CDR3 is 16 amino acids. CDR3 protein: CASSSWGLSSYNEQFF. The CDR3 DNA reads TGTGCCAGCAGCTCATGGGGCCTGAGCTCCTACAATGAGCAGTTCTTC. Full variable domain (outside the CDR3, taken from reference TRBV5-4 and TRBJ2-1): ETGVTQSPTHLIKTRGQQVTLRCSSQSGHNTVSWYQQALGQGPQFIFQYYREEENGRGNFPPRFSGLQFPNYSSELNVNALELDDSALYLCASSSWGLSSYNEQFFGPGTRLTVL.

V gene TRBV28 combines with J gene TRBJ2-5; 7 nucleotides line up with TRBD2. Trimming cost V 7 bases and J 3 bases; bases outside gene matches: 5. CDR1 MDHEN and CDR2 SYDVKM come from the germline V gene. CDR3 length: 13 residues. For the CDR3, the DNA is TGTGCCAGCACTCTGGCGGGGGAAGAGACCCAGTACTTC. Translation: CASTLAGEETQYF.

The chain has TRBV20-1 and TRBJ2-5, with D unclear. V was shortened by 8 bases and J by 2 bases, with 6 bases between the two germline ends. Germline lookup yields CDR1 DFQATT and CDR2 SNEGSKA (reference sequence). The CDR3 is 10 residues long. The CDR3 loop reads CSSLQETQYF. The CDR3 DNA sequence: TGCAGTTCATTGCAAGAGACCCAGTACTTC.

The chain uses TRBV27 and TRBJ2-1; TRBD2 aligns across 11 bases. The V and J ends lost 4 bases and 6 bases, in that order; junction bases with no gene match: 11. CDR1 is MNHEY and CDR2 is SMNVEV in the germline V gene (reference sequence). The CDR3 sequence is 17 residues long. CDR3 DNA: TGTGCCAGCAGTTCCCGGGGTAGCGGGAGGGCCGTCAATGAGCAGTTCTTC. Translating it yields CASSSRGSGRAVNEQFF.

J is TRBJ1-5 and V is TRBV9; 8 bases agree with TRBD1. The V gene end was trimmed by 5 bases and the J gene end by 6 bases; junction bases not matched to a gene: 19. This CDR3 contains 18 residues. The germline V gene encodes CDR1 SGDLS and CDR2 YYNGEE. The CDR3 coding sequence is TGTGCCAGCAGAGAAAAACGCAGGGGGCCGCAGGAAGTTCAGCCCCAGCATTTT. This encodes CASREKRRGPQEVQPQHF.

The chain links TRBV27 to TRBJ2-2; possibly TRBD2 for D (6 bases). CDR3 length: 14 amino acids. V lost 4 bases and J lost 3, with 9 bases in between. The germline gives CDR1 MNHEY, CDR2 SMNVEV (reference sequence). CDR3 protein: CASSSPGDTGELFF. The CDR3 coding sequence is TGTGCCAGCAGTTCACCGGGGGACACCGGGGAGCTGTTTTTT.

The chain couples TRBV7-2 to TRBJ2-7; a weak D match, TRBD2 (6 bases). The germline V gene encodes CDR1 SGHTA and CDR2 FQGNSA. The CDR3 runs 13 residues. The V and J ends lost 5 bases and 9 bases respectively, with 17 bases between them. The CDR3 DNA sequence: TGTGCCAGCAGCGGAGGGGTACCGGGCCCGCAGTACTTC. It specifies CASSGGVPGPQYF.

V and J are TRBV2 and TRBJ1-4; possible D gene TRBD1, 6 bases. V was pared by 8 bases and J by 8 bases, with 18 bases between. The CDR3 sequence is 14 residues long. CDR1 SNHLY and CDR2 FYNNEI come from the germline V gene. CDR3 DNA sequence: TGTGCCAGCGATACCGGGACACTAAGGGAAAAACTGTTTTTT. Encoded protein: CASDTGTLREKLFF. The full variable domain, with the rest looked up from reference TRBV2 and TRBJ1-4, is EPEVTQTPSHQVTQMGQEVILRCVPISNHLYFYWYRQILGQKVEFLVSFYNNEISEKSEIFDDQFSVERPDGSNFTLKIRSTKLEDSAMYFCASDTGTLREKLFFGSGTQLSVL.

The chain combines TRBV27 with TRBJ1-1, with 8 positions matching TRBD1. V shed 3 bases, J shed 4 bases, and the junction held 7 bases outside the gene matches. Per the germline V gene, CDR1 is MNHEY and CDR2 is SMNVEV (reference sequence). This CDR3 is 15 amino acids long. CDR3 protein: CASSFGQGVGTEAFF. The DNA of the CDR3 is TGTGCCAGCAGTTTCGGACAGGGTGTTGGCACTGAAGCTTTCTTT.

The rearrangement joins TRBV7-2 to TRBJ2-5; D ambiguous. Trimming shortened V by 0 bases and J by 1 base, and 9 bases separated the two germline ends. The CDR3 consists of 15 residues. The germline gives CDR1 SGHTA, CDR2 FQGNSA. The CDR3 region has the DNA TGTGCCAGCAGCTTAGCGGCCAGGCCCCAAGAGACCCAGTACTTC. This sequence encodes CASSLAARPQETQYF.

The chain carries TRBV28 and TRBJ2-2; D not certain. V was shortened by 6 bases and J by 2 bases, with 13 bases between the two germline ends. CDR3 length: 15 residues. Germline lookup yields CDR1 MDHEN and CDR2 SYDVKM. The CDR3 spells CASRPPQRNTGELFF. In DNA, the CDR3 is TGTGCCAGCAGACCCCCACAAAGAAACACCGGGGAGCTGTTTTTT.

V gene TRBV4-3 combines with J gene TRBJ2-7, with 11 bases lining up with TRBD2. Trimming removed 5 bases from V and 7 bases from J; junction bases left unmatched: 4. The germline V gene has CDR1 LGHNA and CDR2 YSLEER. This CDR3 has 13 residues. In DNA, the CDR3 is TGCGCCAGCAGCACCGGGACTAGCGGAGAGCAGTACTTC. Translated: CASSTGTSGEQYF.

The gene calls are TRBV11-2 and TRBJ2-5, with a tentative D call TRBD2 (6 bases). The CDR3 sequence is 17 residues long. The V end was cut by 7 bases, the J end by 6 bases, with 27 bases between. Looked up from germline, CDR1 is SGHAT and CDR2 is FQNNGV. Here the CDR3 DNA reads TGTGCCAGCACCGTACCTTGTTCGAGCGGGTTATCGAAGACCCAGTACTTC. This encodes CASTVPCSSGLSKTQYF.

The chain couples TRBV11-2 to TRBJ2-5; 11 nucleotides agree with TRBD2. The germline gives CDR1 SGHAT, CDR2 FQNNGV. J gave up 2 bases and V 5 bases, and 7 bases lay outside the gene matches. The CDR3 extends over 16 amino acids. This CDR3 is CASSQWGLAAQETQYF. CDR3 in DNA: TGTGCCAGCAGCCAGTGGGGACTAGCGGCACAAGAGACCCAGTACTTC.

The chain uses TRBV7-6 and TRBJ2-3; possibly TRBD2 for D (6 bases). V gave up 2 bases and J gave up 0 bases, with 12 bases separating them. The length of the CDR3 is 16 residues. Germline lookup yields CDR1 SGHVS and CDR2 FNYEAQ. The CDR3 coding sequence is TGTGCCAGCAGCTTATTGACCGGGAGCAGCACAGATACGCAGTATTTT. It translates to CASSLLTGSSTDTQYF.

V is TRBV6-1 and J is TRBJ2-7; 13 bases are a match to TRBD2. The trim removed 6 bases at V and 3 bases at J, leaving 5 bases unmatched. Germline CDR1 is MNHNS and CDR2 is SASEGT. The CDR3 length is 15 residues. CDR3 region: CASSLGTSGIYEQYF. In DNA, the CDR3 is TGTGCCAGCAGCCTGGGGACTAGCGGGATCTACGAGCAGTACTTC.